This T cell receptor beta chain was identified during a study of cytomegalovirus exposure and HLA in healthy donors. Study outcomes and limitations: It was shown in a later analysis that HLA-associated TCR beta chains were more clonally expanded than other, equally common chains. In a later analysis, DRB1 alleles had the most associated TCRs; HLA-C alleles the fewest. In an earlier analysis, about 87% or about 30%: the productive usage of most TCR beta V segments.

The V end was cut by 2 bases, the J end by 5 bases, with 9 bases between. From germline, CDR1 is SGDLS and CDR2 YYNGEE. This CDR3 is built from 13 residues. As regards this clone: The antigen is undetermined.

Likely unrecorded immune exposures existed in these nominally healthy donors. PCR employed 60 Vbeta and 13 Jbeta primers. Clones were sequenced by immunoSEQ multiplex PCR, and TCRdb holds only the in-frame ones, with some missing. The sample lists over 45,000 clones; approximately 78% were seen once. V and J are TRBV9 and TRBJ2-3, with no clear D. This clonotype was obtained from a female donor in good health and CMV-seronegative. Sequenced material: PBMCs. The CDR3 here is CASSVGVEDTQYF. CDR3 nucleotide sequence: TGTGCCAGCAGCGTGGGCGTCGAAGATACGCAGTATTTT.